The 25 T cell receptor beta chains reported below all come from one sample, sequenced in a study of blood T cell repertoires in COVID-19. Only in-frame clones appear in the TCRdb table, and some are missing; sequencing was by immunoSEQ multiplex PCR. The sample consists of a few hundred thousand clones, 89% of them appearing once. Sequences were obtained from PBMCs or T cells enriched from blood (not recorded which). Receptor source: a woman between 45 and 65 years old who had been exposed to COVID-19.

This sequence joins TRBV6-5 and TRBJ1-5; TRBD1 aligns across 9 bases. J was trimmed by 4 bases and V by 6 bases; bases with no gene match: 7. CDR3 length equals 15 residues. CDR1 and CDR2 (germline): MNHEY, SVGAGI. The DNA of the CDR3 is TGTGCCAGCAGCTCACAGGGGGCGGTAAATCAGCCCCAGCATTTT. It yields the protein CASSSQGAVNQPQHF.

The gene calls are TRBV19 and TRBJ1-5, with a tentative D call TRBD1 (6 bases). Germline V gene data show CDR1 as LNHDA and CDR2 as SQIVND (reference sequence). Trimming took off 3 bases at V and 3 bases at J, with 9 bases between the two ends. The CDR3 is 14 amino acids. Written as DNA, the CDR3 is TGTGCCAGTAGTATCGGACAGAACAATCAGCCCCAGCATTTT. It codes for CASSIGQNNQPQHF. Combining the CDR3 with reference TRBV19 and TRBJ1-5 gives the whole variable domain DGGITQSPKYLFRKEGQNVTLSCEQNLNHDAMYWYRQDPGQGLRLIYYSQIVNDFQKGDIAEGYSVSREKKESFPLTVTSAQKNPTAFYLCASSIGQNNQPQHFGDGTRLSIL.

The rearrangement links TRBV6-5 to TRBJ2-7; 8 bases agree with TRBD1. Germline assignment: CDR1 MNHEY and CDR2 SVGAGI. This CDR3 comprises 13 residues. The V segment lost 7 bases and the J segment 3 bases; nucleotides outside the gene matches: 5. The DNA for the CDR3 is TGTGCCAGCAACAGGGGGGATATCTACGAGCAGTACTTC. Translating it yields CASNRGDIYEQYF.

This clone came up a few times. The chain carries TRBV7-2 and TRBJ1-5; TRBD1 matches at 8 bases. CDR3 length: 15 residues. Germline V lookup: CDR1 SGHTA, CDR2 FQGNSA. Trimming cost V 9 bases and J 1 base; bases outside gene matches: 8. The CDR3 spells CASRQGTASNQPQHF. The DNA of the CDR3 is TGTGCCAGTAGACAGGGGACTGCAAGCAATCAGCCCCAGCATTTT.

The CDR3 here is CASSHTRESNTEAFF. The CDR3 coding sequence is TGTGCCAGCAGCCATACCAGGGAAAGCAACACTGAAGCTTTCTTT. The chain couples TRBV27 to TRBJ1-1, with a possible D match to TRBD1 (5 bases). Per germline, CDR1 MNHEY and CDR2 SMNVEV (reference sequence). The CDR3 contains 15 residues. V lost 6 bases, J lost 2 bases, and 16 bases lay in between.

This chain links TRBV15 with TRBJ2-5; 12 bases fit TRBD2. V gave up 0 bases and J gave up 5 bases; unmatched junction bases: 7. Per germline, CDR1 LNHNV and CDR2 YYDKDF (reference sequence). The CDR3 is made up of 17 amino acids. CDR3 loop: CATSRDPSGGAQETQYF. The CDR3 DNA reads as TGTGCCACCAGCAGAGATCCTAGCGGGGGGGCCCAGGAGACCCAGTACTTC.

This clone was counted only a few times. The chain joins TRBV19 to TRBJ1-6; maybe TRBD1 (5 bases). V was shortened by 5 bases and J by 8 bases, with 16 bases between the two germline ends. The CDR3 is 15 amino acids. Germline lookup yields CDR1 LNHDA and CDR2 SQIVND (reference sequence). CDR3 protein: CASSLDSAWDSPLHF. CDR3 sequence (DNA): TGTGCCAGTAGTCTCGACAGTGCTTGGGATTCACCCCTCCACTTT.

This sequence joins TRBV5-1 and TRBJ2-1, with a possible D match to TRBD1 (6 bases). The CDR3 has 15 amino acids. CDR1 SGHRS and CDR2 YFSETQ come from the germline V gene. V dropped 3 bases and J dropped 8 bases, with 18 bases sitting between them. This CDR3 is CASSSAGTSGDEQFF. CDR3 bases: TGCGCCAGCAGCTCAGCCGGGACATCGGGCGATGAGCAGTTCTTC.

CDR3: CASTAGVYTGELFF. CDR3 bases: TGTGCCAGTACTGCGGGGGTGTACACCGGGGAGCTGTTTTTT. The chain has TRBV19 and TRBJ2-2; 7 bases match TRBD2. Unmatched junction bases numbered 5, after V lost 7 bases and J lost 3 bases. Germline CDR1 LNHDA, CDR2 SQIVND (reference sequence). This CDR3 has 14 amino acids.

The chain links TRBV5-6 to TRBJ2-7, with 9 bases matching TRBD1. V lost 7 bases and J lost 3; bases outside the gene matches: 5. Germline-derived CDR1 and CDR2 are SGHDT and YYEEEE. This CDR3 comprises 13 residues. The CDR3 sequence is CASATGGSYEQYF. Here the CDR3 DNA reads TGTGCCAGCGCAACAGGGGGCAGCTACGAGCAGTACTTC.

The genes are TRBV6-5 and TRBJ2-7, with 7 nucleotides matching TRBD2. Trimming cost V 5 bases and J 0 bases; bases outside gene matches: 4. Germline-derived CDR1 and CDR2 are MNHEY and SVGAGI. The CDR3 contains 14 residues. The CDR3 is CASSLADPSYEQYF. CDR3 coding DNA: TGTGCCAGCAGTCTAGCGGACCCCTCCTACGAGCAGTACTTC.

V is TRBV7-9 and J is TRBJ1-2; D is undetermined. Germline V gene lookup returns CDR1 SEHNR and CDR2 FQNEAQ (reference sequence). The V end was cut by 2 bases, the J end by 7 bases, with 17 bases between. The CDR3 is 15 amino acids. The CDR3 protein is CASSLTGSEGSGYTF. The CDR3 DNA is TGTGCCAGCAGCTTAACCGGGAGCGAGGGCTCTGGCTACACCTTC.

J is TRBJ1-6 and V is TRBV5-1; D is unresolved. The CDR3 contains 14 residues. Per the germline V gene, CDR1 is SGHRS and CDR2 is YFSETQ. With 7 bases removed from V and 7 bases from J, the gap between germline ends came to 15 bases. The CDR3 region is CASGLAAGNSPLHF. The CDR3 nucleotides read TGCGCCAGCGGACTCGCGGCGGGGAATTCACCCCTCCACTTT.

The chain joins TRBV12-5 to TRBJ2-1; 9 bases align to TRBD2. Unmatched junction bases numbered 15, after V lost 4 bases and J lost 5 bases. Germline V lookup: CDR1 LGHNT, CDR2 FRNRAP. The CDR3 is made up of 18 amino acids. This CDR3 reads CASGSISSGVISHNEQFF. CDR3 DNA sequence: TGTGCTAGTGGTTCAATCTCTAGCGGGGTCATTTCCCACAATGAGCAGTTCTTC.

The chain is built from TRBV28 and TRBJ2-5; 8 bases align to TRBD2. This CDR3 has 14 amino acids. The germline V gene encodes CDR1 MDHEN and CDR2 SYDVKM. V lost 5 bases and J lost 4; bases outside the gene matches: 6. Here the CDR3 DNA reads TGTGCCAGCAGTGGCGGGGGGCGGCGAGAGACCCAGTACTTC. Amino acid sequence: CASSGGGRRETQYF.

This chain uses TRBV4-1 with TRBJ1-1; D not certain. The V end was cut by 1 base, the J end by 1 base, with 10 bases between. The CDR3 has 15 amino acids. CDR1 and CDR2 (germline): MGHRA, YSYEKL. CDR3 nucleotides: TGCGCCAGCAGCCAAGTCGGAGTTTGGAACACTGAAGCTTTCTTT. It is translated as CASSQVGVWNTEAFF.

The chain carries TRBV9 and TRBJ2-2; perhaps TRBD2 as D (6 bases). Germline V gives CDR1 SGDLS, CDR2 YYNGEE. CDR3 length: 13 amino acids. Trimming shortened V by 3 bases and J by 6 bases, and 9 bases separated the two germline ends. The CDR3 loop reads CASSAGVPGELFF. The CDR3 nucleotides read TGTGCCAGCAGCGCGGGGGTACCCGGGGAGCTGTTTTTT.

This rearrangement joins TRBV4-1 to TRBJ1-1; 9 positions match TRBD1. CDR1 is MGHRA, CDR2 YSYEKL, per germline. Trimming cost V 6 bases and J 6 bases; bases outside gene matches: 8. This CDR3 has 14 amino acids. CDR3 in DNA: TGCGCCAGCAGGTTTCCGGGACAGGGCCCTGAAGCTTTCTTT. It yields the protein CASRFPGQGPEAFF.

This clone was seen more than once but under ten times. Here the CDR3 reads CASSPGWGGELFF. CDR3 in DNA: TGTGCCAGCAGCCCGGGGTGGGGTGGGGAGCTGTTTTTT. The chain recombines TRBV7-2 with TRBJ2-2; D perhaps matches TRBD2 (5 bases). Per germline, CDR1 SGHTA and CDR2 FQGNSA. With 5 bases removed from V and 8 bases from J, the gap between germline ends came to 12 bases. The length of the CDR3 is 13 residues. Together with reference TRBV7-2 and TRBJ2-2, the CDR3 gives the full variable domain: GAGVSQSPSNKVTEKGKDVELRCDPISGHTALYWYRQSLGQGLEFLIYFQGNSAPDKSGLPSDRFSAERTGGSVSTLTIQRTQQEDSAVYLCASSPGWGGELFFGEGSRLTVL.

The chain employs TRBV6-1 and TRBJ1-5, with TRBD1 as a possible D gene (6 bases). Germline assignment: CDR1 MNHNS and CDR2 SASEGT. The germline V and J ends were trimmed by 2 bases and 3 bases, with 20 bases remaining between them. The CDR3 totals 18 residues. CDR3 loop: CASSEPWRQGKNNQPQHF. CDR3 sequence (DNA): TGTGCCAGCAGTGAACCCTGGCGGCAGGGGAAAAACAATCAGCCCCAGCATTTT.

J is TRBJ2-7 and V is TRBV11-3; D is unclear. Germline V CDR1 and CDR2: SGHNT, YENEEA. V was cut by 0 bases and J by 4 bases, with 7 bases left in between. There are 13 residues in the CDR3. This CDR3 is CASSLEPGYEQYF. The CDR3 DNA is TGTGCCAGCAGCTTAGAGCCCGGGTACGAGCAGTACTTC. Based on the CDR3 plus reference TRBV11-3 and TRBJ2-7, the full variable domain is EAGVVQSPRYKIIEKKQPVAFWCNPISGHNTLYWYLQNLGQGPELLIRYENEEAVDDSQLPKDRFSAERLKGVDSTLKIQPAELGDSAVYLCASSLEPGYEQYFGPGTRLTVT.

The genes are TRBV7-9 and TRBJ2-5, with D tentatively TRBD2 (6 bases). The CDR3 sequence is 16 residues long. The germline gives CDR1 SEHNR, CDR2 FQNEAQ (reference sequence). The germline V and J ends were trimmed by 5 bases and 5 bases, with 21 bases remaining between them. CDR3 in DNA: TGTGCCAGCAGCACACGTCCGGGTCTAGCGCAGGAGACCCAGTACTTC. Its translation is CASSTRPGLAQETQYF.

The gene calls are TRBV4-1 and TRBJ2-2, with a weak D call TRBD1 (6 bases). V was trimmed by 1 base and J by 4 bases, leaving 16 bases between them. CDR1 is MGHRA and CDR2 is YSYEKL in the germline V gene. The length of the CDR3 is 17 residues. CDR3 coding DNA: TGCGCCAGCAGCCAAGTCTTAGGGGGAGCGAGCACCGGGGAGCTGTTTTTT. It yields the protein CASSQVLGGASTGELFF.

The chain employs TRBV18 and TRBJ1-2; 7 nucleotides agree with TRBD1. The junction had 8 bases not matched to a gene; V was cut back by 3 bases and J by 7 bases. Per the germline V gene, CDR1 is KGHSH and CDR2 is LQKENI. This CDR3 region has 14 residues. The DNA of the CDR3 is TGTGCCAGCTCACCTACTGACAGGGTGCCTGGCTACACCTTC. Residues: CASSPTDRVPGYTF.

The gene calls are TRBV5-1 and TRBJ1-1; the match to TRBD1 covers 11 bases. The CDR3 is 15 amino acids. Germline CDR1 reads SGHRS; CDR2 reads YFSETQ. Trimming at V came to 7 bases and at J to 4 bases, leaving 9 bases not matched to a gene. The CDR3 DNA reads TGCGCCAGCCGCGGACAGGGGGCAGGTGGCACTGAAGCTTTCTTT. It is translated as CASRGQGAGGTEAFF.